Here is one T cell receptor (beta chain) with its context. The antigen is not known. TCRdb itself ran the 5' RACE reads through MiXCR, one entry per CDR3 protein. The sample has roughly 400,000 distinct CDR3 sequences, roughly 18% seen once. These data come from a study of T-cell memory formation after mild COVID-19. Study-wide results and limits: In pre-infection memory, a portion of responding clones appeared, which suggested that cross-reactive memory joined. Contracting CD8+ clones were enriched in EMRA, CD4+ mainly in CM and EM. From day 15 to 85, contracting clones were balanced between CD4 and CD8, whereas later expanders leaned toward CD4+.

V dropped 5 bases and J dropped 5 bases, with 9 bases sitting between them. Germline V lookup: CDR1 DFQATT, CDR2 SNEGSKA (reference sequence). The CDR3 extends over 11 amino acids. The chain employs TRBV20-1 and TRBJ2-5, with D perhaps given as TRBD1 or TRBD2 (5 bases each). Sequencing was performed on PBMCs or a T cell subset sorted from them (not recorded which). The clonotype comes from a man aged 18 to 30 who had mild COVID-19 (a few samples of this study predate the infection). Cell type and time point are not known. The CDR3 nucleotides are TGCAGTGCTCCTTGGGGGGAGACCCAGTACTTC. Protein product: CSAPWGETQYF.